This section outlines one TCR beta chain sequence together with its context. Its matching antigen is unknown. This sample was included in a study of T cell responses to AZD1222 COVID-19 vaccine. Whole-study context: Both about-4-week and about-12-week second-dose recipients were combined.

Germline V lookup: CDR1 GTSNPN, CDR2 SVGIG (reference sequence). Trimming removed 4 bases from V and 8 bases from J; junction bases left unmatched: 8. The length of the CDR3 is 13 residues. Study findings and constraints: Most donors were white British, females outnumbered males, and clonal diversity was possibly underestimated.

Repertoires were generated with immunoSEQ multiplex PCR, while TCRdb's copy carries only in-frame clones and drops some. This table holds 200,000 or so clones, around 94% found once. The source of this sequence is an adult in good health. The chain uses TRBV30 and TRBJ2-1, with 7 bases aligning to TRBD2. The specimen comprised peripheral blood, sampled on day 0 of AZD1222 vaccination. The CDR3 loop is CAWNLGGSDEQFF. As DNA, the CDR3 is TGTGCCTGGAACCTGGGAGGGTCCGATGAGCAGTTCTTC.